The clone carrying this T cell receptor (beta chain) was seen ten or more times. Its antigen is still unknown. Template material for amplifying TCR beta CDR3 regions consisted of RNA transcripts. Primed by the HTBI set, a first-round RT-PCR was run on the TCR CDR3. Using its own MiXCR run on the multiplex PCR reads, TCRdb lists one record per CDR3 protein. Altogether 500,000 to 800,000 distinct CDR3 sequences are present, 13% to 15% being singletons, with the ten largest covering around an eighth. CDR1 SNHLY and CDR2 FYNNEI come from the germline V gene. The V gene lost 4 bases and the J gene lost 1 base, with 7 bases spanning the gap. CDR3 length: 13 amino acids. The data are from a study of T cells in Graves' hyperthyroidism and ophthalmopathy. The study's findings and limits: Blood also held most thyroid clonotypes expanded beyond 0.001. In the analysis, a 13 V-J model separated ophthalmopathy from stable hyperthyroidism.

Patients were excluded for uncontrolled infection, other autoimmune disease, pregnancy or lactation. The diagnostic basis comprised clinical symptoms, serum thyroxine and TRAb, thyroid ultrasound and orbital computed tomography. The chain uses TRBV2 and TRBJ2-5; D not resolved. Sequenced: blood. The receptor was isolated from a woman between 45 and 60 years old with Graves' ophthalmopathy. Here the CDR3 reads CASSGQIQETQYF. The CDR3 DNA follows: TGTGCCAGCAGTGGACAAATCCAAGAGACCCAGTACTTC.